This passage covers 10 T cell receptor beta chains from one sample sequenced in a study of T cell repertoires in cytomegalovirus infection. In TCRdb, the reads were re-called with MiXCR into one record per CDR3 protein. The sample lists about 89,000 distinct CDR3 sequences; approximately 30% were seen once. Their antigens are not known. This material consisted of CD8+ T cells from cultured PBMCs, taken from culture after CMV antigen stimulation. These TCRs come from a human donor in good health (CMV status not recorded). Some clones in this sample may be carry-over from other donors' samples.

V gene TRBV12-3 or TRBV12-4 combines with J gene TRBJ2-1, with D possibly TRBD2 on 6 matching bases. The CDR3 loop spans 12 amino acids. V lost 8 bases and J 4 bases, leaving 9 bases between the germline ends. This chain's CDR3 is CASRGGYNEQFF. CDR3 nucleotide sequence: TGTGCCAGCCGGGGAGGATACAATGAGCAGTTCTTC.

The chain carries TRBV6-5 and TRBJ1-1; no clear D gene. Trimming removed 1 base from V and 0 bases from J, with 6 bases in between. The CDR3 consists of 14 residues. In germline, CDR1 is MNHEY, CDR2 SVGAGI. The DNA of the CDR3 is TGTGCCAGCAGTTACTTCAACTTGAACACTGAAGCTTTCTTT. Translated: CASSYFNLNTEAFF.

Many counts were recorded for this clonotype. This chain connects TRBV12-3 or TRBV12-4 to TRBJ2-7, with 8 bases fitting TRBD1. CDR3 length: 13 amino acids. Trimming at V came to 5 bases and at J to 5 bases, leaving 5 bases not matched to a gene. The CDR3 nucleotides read TGTGCCAGCAGTGCCCCGACAGGGGACGAGCAGTACTTC. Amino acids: CASSAPTGDEQYF.

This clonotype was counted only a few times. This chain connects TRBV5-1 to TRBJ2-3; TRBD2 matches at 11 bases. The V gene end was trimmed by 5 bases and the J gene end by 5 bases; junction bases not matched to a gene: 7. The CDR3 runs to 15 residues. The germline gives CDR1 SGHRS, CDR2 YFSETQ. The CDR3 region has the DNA TGCGCCAGCAGGATGGGGACTAGCGGACTAGATACGCAGTATTTT. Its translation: CASRMGTSGLDTQYF.

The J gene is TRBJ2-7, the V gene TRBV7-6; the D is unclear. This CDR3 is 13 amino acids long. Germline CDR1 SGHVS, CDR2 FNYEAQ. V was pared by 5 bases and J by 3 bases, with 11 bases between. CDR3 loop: CASSPESRYEQYF. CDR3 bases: TGTGCCAGCAGCCCAGAGAGCCGCTACGAGCAGTACTTC. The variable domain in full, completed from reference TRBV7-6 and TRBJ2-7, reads GAGVSQSPRYKVTKRGQDVALRCDPISGHVSLYWYRQALGQGPEFLTYFNYEAQQDKSGLPNDRFSAERPEGSISTLTIQRTEQRDSAMYRCASSPESRYEQYFGPGTRLTVT.

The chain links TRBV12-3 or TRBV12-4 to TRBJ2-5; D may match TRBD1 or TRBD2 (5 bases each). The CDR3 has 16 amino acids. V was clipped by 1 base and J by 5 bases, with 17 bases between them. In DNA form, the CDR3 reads TGTGCCAGCAGTTTAGGCCATTCAGGGCCGGGGGAGACCCAGTACTTC. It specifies CASSLGHSGPGETQYF.

CDR3 in amino acids: CASSIAQSLTYNEQFF. The CDR3 bases are TGTGCCAGTAGTATAGCCCAGTCTCTAACCTACAATGAGCAGTTCTTC. The chain recombines TRBV19 with TRBJ2-1; D ambiguous. Germline lookup yields CDR1 LNHDA and CDR2 SQIVND (reference sequence). With 1 base removed from V and 2 bases from J, the gap between germline ends came to 12 bases. The CDR3 sequence is 16 residues long.

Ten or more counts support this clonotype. The CDR3 here is CASSLYRGLPSYEQYF. The DNA of the CDR3 is TGTGCCAGCAGCTTATACAGGGGGCTTCCAAGCTACGAGCAGTACTTC. V is TRBV7-2 and J is TRBJ2-7; 9 bases match TRBD1. The CDR3 sequence is 16 residues long. From germline, CDR1 is SGHTA and CDR2 FQGNSA. V dropped 2 bases and J dropped 3; count of bases not matched to a gene: 8.

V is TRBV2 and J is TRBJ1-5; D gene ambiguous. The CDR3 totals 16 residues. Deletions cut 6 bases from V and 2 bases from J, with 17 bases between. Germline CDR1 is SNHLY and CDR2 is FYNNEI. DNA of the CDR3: TGTGCCAGCAGCGCGGGTCTTGGTGGGGGCAATCAGCCCCAGCATTTT. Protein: CASSAGLGGGNQPQHF.

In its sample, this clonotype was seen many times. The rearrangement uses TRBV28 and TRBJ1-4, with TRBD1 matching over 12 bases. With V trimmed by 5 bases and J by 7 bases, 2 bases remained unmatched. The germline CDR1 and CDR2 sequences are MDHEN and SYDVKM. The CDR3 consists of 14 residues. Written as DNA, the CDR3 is TGTGCCAGCAGTAGGGACAGGGGGCTTGAAAAACTGTTTTTT. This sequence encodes CASSRDRGLEKLFF.